This entry lists 26 T cell receptor beta chains sequenced from one sample in a study of neurological immune-mediated disorders. TCRdb independently ran MiXCR on the 5' RACE reads; one entry per CDR3 protein. The sample has roughly 30,000 distinct CDR3 sequences; 9% to 13% are singletons. The sample comprised PBMCs. These receptors were taken from an older woman in good health.

This clonotype was seen many times. The chain uses TRBV10-3 and TRBJ2-3; 9 nucleotides line up with TRBD1. J gave up 4 bases and V 3 bases, and 5 bases lay outside the gene matches. Germline CDR1 reads ENHRY; CDR2 reads SYGVKD. This CDR3 comprises 15 residues. This CDR3 reads CAISDRDRASDTQYF. The CDR3 bases are TGTGCCATCAGTGACCGGGACAGGGCGTCAGATACGCAGTATTTT.

With respect to this clonotype: Here the CDR3 omits its conserved ending phenylalanine or tryptophan, so a read error is the likely source. This rearrangement joins TRBV5-1 to TRBJ2-5; possible D gene TRBD2, 6 bases. In germline, CDR1 is SGHRS, CDR2 YFSETQ. The CDR3 has 16 residues. V lost 5 bases, J lost 4 bases, and 21 bases lay in between. CDR3: CASSLQPGLRAETQYL. The CDR3 nucleotides are TGCGCCAGCAGTTTACAACCGGGACTGAGGGCAGAGACCCAGTACTTA.

This clonotype occurred many times. The chain carries TRBV7-9 and TRBJ2-2, with 7 bases matching TRBD1. V was pared by 5 bases and J by 4 bases, with 10 bases of the junction left unmatched. Germline-derived CDR1 and CDR2 are SEHNR and FQNEAQ (reference sequence). The CDR3 length is 16 residues. The CDR3 region is CASSPGQEVITGELFF. Here the CDR3 DNA reads TGTGCCAGCAGCCCCGGACAGGAGGTTATCACCGGGGAGCTGTTTTTT.

V usage is TRBV7-9 and J usage is TRBJ2-3; 8 positions agree with TRBD2. Losses at the gene ends were 3 bases for V and 3 bases for J; bases not matched to a gene: 8. The CDR3 is 16 amino acids. The germline V gene encodes CDR1 SEHNR and CDR2 FQNEAQ (reference sequence). The CDR3 DNA follows: TGTGCCAGCAGCTTCCGGACTAGCTCACCAACAGATACGCAGTATTTT. Protein product: CASSFRTSSPTDTQYF.

This clonotype was detected ten times or more. This chain connects TRBV20-1 to TRBJ1-4; tentatively, D is TRBD1 (6 bases). The CDR3 covers 12 residues. Germline CDR1 DFQATT, CDR2 SNEGSKA (reference sequence). V was clipped by 4 bases and J by 8 bases, with 11 bases between them. The CDR3 loop is CSATGDTEKLFF. CDR3 DNA: TGCAGTGCTACCGGGGACACGGAAAAACTGTTTTTT.

This clonotype was observed at least ten times. The chain couples TRBV20-1 to TRBJ2-1, with 7 nucleotides matching TRBD2. Germline CDR1 and CDR2: DFQATT and SNEGSKA (reference sequence). The CDR3 loop spans 15 amino acids. Germline trimming cut 3 bases from V and 0 bases from J; bases unmatched to any gene: 5. The CDR3 DNA reads as TGCAGTGCTAGTCCAGCGGGGCACTCCTACAATGAGCAGTTCTTC. Amino acid sequence: CSASPAGHSYNEQFF.

This clonotype was observed at least ten times. The chain links TRBV4-2 to TRBJ2-7; 9 positions agree with TRBD1. V was pared by 3 bases and J by 6 bases, with 9 bases of the junction left unmatched. In germline, CDR1 is LGHNA, CDR2 YNFKEQ. The CDR3 is made up of 15 amino acids. CDR3: CASSHYRGRRGEQYF. DNA for the CDR3: TGTGCCAGCAGCCACTACAGGGGGCGCCGGGGCGAGCAGTACTTC.

This clonotype came up many times. V is TRBV4-3 and J is TRBJ2-5; D is possibly TRBD1 or TRBD2 (5 bases each). The CDR3 is 16 amino acids. Trimming removed 0 bases at V and 4 bases at J, with 15 bases between. Per the germline V gene, CDR1 is LGHNA and CDR2 is YSLEER. The CDR3 DNA reads TGCGCCAGCAGCCAAGAGGTTCAGGGACCCCCAGAGACCCAGTACTTC. Amino acids: CASSQEVQGPPETQYF.

This clonotype was recorded at least ten times. The genes are TRBV12-3 or TRBV12-4 and TRBJ1-5, with 7 bases matching TRBD1. The junction had 11 bases not matched to a gene; V was cut back by 1 base and J by 5 bases. CDR3 size: 17 residues. This chain's CDR3 is CASSLEALGQPDQPQHF. For the CDR3, the DNA is TGTGCCAGCAGTTTAGAGGCTTTGGGACAGCCAGATCAGCCCCAGCATTTT.

This clonotype was seen at least ten times. The V call is TRBV3-1, the J call TRBJ2-5; no firm D call. V was shortened by 1 base and J by 5 bases, with 5 bases between the two germline ends. The germline V gene encodes CDR1 LGHDT and CDR2 YNNKEL (reference sequence). This CDR3 contains 12 residues. For the CDR3, the DNA is TGTGCCAGCAGCCAAGGTTCGGAGACCCAGTACTTC. As protein: CASSQGSETQYF.

This clonotype has a count of ten or more. The chain employs TRBV5-1 and TRBJ2-6; D not resolved. Germline CDR1 is SGHRS and CDR2 is YFSETQ. Trimming pared 0 bases from V and 0 bases from J, leaving 7 bases between. This CDR3 contains 16 residues. CDR3 DNA sequence: TGCGCCAGCAGCTTGGAGCCCAGCTCTGGGGCCAACGTCCTGACTTTC. Its protein is CASSLEPSSGANVLTF.

This rearrangement joins TRBV5-1 to TRBJ2-5; no clear D gene. Trimming removed 7 bases at V and 2 bases at J, with 12 bases between. The CDR3 covers 13 residues. CDR1 and CDR2 (germline): SGHRS, YFSETQ. The CDR3 DNA follows: TGCGCCAGCGGCCTTGAGGTTCAAGAGACCCAGTACTTC. Its protein product is CASGLEVQETQYF.

This clonotype was observed many times. The chain couples TRBV7-2 to TRBJ1-6, with D unclear. The V and J ends lost 3 bases and 15 bases respectively, with 15 bases between them. Germline V lookup: CDR1 SGHTA, CDR2 FQGNSA. The CDR3 has 13 amino acids. CDR3: CASSFSADGDLHF. The CDR3 DNA reads as TGTGCCAGCAGCTTTTCGGCAGATGGAGACCTCCACTTT.

This clonotype was picked up many times. The genes are TRBV12-3 or TRBV12-4 and TRBJ2-3; D possibly corresponds to TRBD1 (6 bases). This CDR3 has 21 amino acids. The germline V and J ends were trimmed by 3 bases and 1 base, with 29 bases remaining between them. CDR3 nucleotide sequence: TGTGCCAGCAGTTTCGGGGCCTTGGGGGCGTACTTATATTCTGGCACAGATACGCAGTATTTT. Its protein product is CASSFGALGAYLYSGTDTQYF.

As regards this clonotype: At one boundary the junction diverges from the germline segment, which might be a read error. J is TRBJ1-6 and V is TRBV7-2; no clear D. Germline CDR1 and CDR2: SGHTA and FQGNSA. The CDR3 loop spans 15 amino acids. CDR3 loop: CVSSLVRPTDSPLHF. The CDR3, as DNA: TGTGTCAGCAGCTTAGTACGGCCGACGGATTCACCACTCCACTTT.

This clonotype was picked up many times. The V gene is TRBV20-1, the J gene TRBJ2-7; TRBD2 matches at 10 bases. V was clipped by 3 bases and J by 8 bases; unmatched bases: 7. The CDR3 contains 13 residues. Germline V gene sequence: CDR1 DFQATT, CDR2 SNEGSKA (reference sequence). The CDR3 nucleotides are TGCAGTGCTAGGGCCAGCGGGGGGGCCCAGCAGTACTTC. Its protein is CSARASGGAQQYF.

This clonotype was counted at least ten times. J is TRBJ1-2 and V is TRBV10-3, with D tentatively TRBD1 (6 bases). Trimming left V 0 bases short and J 4 bases short, with 9 bases between. The CDR3 contains 14 residues. The V gene's germline CDR1 is ENHRY and CDR2 SYGVKD. The CDR3 coding sequence is TGTGCCATCAGTGAGTCGGGGGGCACCTATGGCTACACCTTC. It codes for CAISESGGTYGYTF.

In its sample, this clonotype was seen many times. The chain couples TRBV9 to TRBJ1-2, with D possibly matching TRBD1 (6 bases). The germline V and J ends were trimmed by 8 bases and 4 bases, with 15 bases remaining between them. Germline CDR1 SGDLS, CDR2 YYNGEE. This CDR3 is 13 amino acids long. In nucleotides, the CDR3 is TGTGCCAGTCGGGGGGCGAGTTCCTATGGCTACACCTTC. This gives the protein CASRGASSYGYTF.

There are many counts of this clonotype. The gene calls are TRBV20-1 and TRBJ1-5; tentatively, D is TRBD1 (5 bases). V lost 6 bases, J lost 0 bases, and 15 bases lay in between. CDR3 size: 15 residues. The V gene's germline CDR1 is DFQATT and CDR2 SNEGSKA (reference sequence). The CDR3 spells CSAGHLPISNQPQHF. The DNA for the CDR3 is TGCAGTGCCGGACACTTACCCATTAGCAATCAGCCCCAGCATTTT.

The table lists this clonotype with many counts. The chain employs TRBV7-3 and TRBJ2-7; 9 positions match TRBD1. The ends lost 4 bases at V and 5 bases at J; junction bases unmatched: 9. The CDR3 spans 15 residues. Per the germline V gene, CDR1 is SGHTA and CDR2 is FQGTGA. In DNA, the CDR3 is TGTGCCAGCAGCTCGCTGGGGGACAGGGACCACGAGCAGTACTTC. It encodes CASSSLGDRDHEQYF.

A word on this clonotype: A much larger clone differs from this one at a single base, so this may be a read error. V gene TRBV7-2 combines with J gene TRBJ2-3; D perhaps matches TRBD2 (6 bases). The V end lost 5 bases, the J end lost 2 bases, and 20 bases lay between the germline ends. This CDR3 has 17 residues. In germline, CDR1 is SGHTA, CDR2 FQGNSA. The CDR3 sequence is CASSAKGGTSPTDTQYF. CDR3 DNA sequence: TGTGCCAGCAGCGCGAAAGGCGGGACGTCCCCCACAGATACGCAGTATTTT. The whole variable domain, remainder taken from reference TRBV7-2 and TRBJ2-3, is GAGVSQSPSNKVTEKGKDVELRCDPISGHTALYWYRQSLGQGLEFLIYFQGNSAPDKSGLPSDRFSAERTGGSVSTLTIQRTQQEDSAVYLCASSAKGGTSPTDTQYFGPGTRLTVL.

The sample holds a few counts of this clonotype. V is TRBV5-1 and J is TRBJ2-5, with D unresolved. The V gene lost 4 bases and the J gene lost 2 bases, with 12 bases spanning the gap. This CDR3 region has 14 residues. The germline V gene has CDR1 SGHRS and CDR2 YFSETQ. CDR3 in DNA: TGCGCCAGCAGCCCGGCCGGCGGACAAGAGACCCAGTACTTC. As protein: CASSPAGGQETQYF.

The chain joins TRBV7-2 to TRBJ2-2; D is perhaps TRBD1 (6 bases). V lost 3 bases to trimming and J lost 0 bases, with 11 bases between them. The CDR3 totals 16 residues. Germline loops: CDR1 SGHTA, CDR2 FQGNSA. The CDR3 loop reads CASSLAGTTNTGELFF. The CDR3 nucleotides are TGTGCCAGCAGCTTGGCCGGGACAACGAACACCGGGGAGCTGTTTTTT.

There are many counts of this clonotype. This chain uses TRBV20-1 with TRBJ2-7, with TRBD2 matching over 14 bases. Germline V gene lookup returns CDR1 DFQATT and CDR2 SNEGSKA (reference sequence). The CDR3 totals 14 residues. V shed 6 bases and J 6 bases; nucleotides not matched to a gene: 7. CDR3 protein: CSAPTSGGAGEQYF. CDR3 in DNA: TGCAGTGCGCCGACTAGCGGGGGGGCGGGCGAGCAGTACTTC.

In its sample, this clonotype was seen many times. This chain uses TRBV20-1 with TRBJ1-2; D may be TRBD1 (5 bases). The ends were cut back, 6 bases at V and 5 bases at J, with 13 bases in the middle. The germline gives CDR1 DFQATT, CDR2 SNEGSKA (reference sequence). The CDR3 loop spans 12 amino acids. The CDR3: CSATGGEYGYTF. The DNA for the CDR3 is TGCAGTGCCACGGGGGGGGAGTATGGCTACACCTTC.

V gene TRBV7-2 combines with J gene TRBJ2-7; a weak D match, TRBD2 (5 bases). The V gene's germline CDR1 is SGHTA and CDR2 FQGNSA. The V end lost 5 bases, the J end lost 5 bases, and 19 bases lay between the germline ends. The length of the CDR3 is 15 residues. CDR3 DNA sequence: TGTGCCAGCAGCCGGTACGCCTTTTGGGAGAACGAGCAGTACTTC. Its protein product is CASSRYAFWENEQYF.